This TCR beta chain emerged from a study of technical replicates of blood from a few donors. This CDR3 comprises 16 residues. Germline assignment: CDR1 MDHEN and CDR2 SYDVKM. V trimming: 6 bases; J trimming: 4 bases; junction bases outside the gene matches: 10. Generated by immunoSEQ multiplex PCR, the TCRdb table keeps only in-frame clones and is missing some. The sample shows approximately 87,000 clones, 90% to 95% of them seen only once. This sequence was found in a human donor in good health. The chain combines TRBV28 with TRBJ2-7, with 12 bases matching TRBD1. Sequenced input: T cells isolated from PBMCs. The CDR3 protein is CASSYNPGQGAYEQYF. CDR3 DNA sequence: TGTGCCAGCAGCTATAATCCGGGACAGGGGGCTTACGAGCAGTACTTC.